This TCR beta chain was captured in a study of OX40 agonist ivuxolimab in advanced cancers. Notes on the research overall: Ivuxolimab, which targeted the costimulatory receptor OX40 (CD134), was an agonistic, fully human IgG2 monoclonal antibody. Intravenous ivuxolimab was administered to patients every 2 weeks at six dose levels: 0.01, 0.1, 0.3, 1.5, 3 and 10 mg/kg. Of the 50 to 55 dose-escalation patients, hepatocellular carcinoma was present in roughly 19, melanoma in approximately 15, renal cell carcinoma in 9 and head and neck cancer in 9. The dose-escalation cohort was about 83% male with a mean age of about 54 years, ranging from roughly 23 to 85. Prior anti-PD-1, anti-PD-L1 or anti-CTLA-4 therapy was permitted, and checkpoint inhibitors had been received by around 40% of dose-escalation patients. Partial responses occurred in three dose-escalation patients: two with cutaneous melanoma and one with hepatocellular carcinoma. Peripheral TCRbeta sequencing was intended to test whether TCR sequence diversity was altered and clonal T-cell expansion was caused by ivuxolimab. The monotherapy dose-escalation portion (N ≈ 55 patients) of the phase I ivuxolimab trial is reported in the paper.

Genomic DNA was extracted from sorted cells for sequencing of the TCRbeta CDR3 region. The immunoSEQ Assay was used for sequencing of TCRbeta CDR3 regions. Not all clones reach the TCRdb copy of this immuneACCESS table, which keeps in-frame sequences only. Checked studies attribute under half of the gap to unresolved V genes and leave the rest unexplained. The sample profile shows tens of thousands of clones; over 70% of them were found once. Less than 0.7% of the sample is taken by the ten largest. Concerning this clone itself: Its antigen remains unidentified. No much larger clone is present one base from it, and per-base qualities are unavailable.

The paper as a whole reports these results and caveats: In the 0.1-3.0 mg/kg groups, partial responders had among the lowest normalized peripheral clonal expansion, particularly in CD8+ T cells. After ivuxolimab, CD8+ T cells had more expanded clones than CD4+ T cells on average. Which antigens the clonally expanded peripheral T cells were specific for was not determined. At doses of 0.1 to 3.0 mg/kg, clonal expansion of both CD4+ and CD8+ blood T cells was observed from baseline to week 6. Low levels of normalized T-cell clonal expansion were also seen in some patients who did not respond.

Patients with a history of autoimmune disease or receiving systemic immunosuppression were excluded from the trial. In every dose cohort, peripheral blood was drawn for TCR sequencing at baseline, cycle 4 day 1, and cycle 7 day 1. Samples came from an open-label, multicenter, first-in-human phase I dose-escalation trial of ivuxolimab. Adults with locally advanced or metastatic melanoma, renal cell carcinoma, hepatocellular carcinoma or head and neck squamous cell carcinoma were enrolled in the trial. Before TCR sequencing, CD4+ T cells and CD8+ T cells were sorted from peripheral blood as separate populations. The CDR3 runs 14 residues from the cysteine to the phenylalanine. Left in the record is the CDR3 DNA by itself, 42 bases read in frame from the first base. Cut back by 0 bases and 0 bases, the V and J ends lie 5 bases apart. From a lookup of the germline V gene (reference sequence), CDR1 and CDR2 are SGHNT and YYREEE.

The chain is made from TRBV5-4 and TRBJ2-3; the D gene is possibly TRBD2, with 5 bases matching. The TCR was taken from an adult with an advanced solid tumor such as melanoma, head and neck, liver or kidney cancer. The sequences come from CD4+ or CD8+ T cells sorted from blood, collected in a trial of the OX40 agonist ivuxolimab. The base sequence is TGTGCCAGCAGCTTGGCGGGAAGCACAGATACGCAGTATTTT. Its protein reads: CASSLAGSTDTQYF.